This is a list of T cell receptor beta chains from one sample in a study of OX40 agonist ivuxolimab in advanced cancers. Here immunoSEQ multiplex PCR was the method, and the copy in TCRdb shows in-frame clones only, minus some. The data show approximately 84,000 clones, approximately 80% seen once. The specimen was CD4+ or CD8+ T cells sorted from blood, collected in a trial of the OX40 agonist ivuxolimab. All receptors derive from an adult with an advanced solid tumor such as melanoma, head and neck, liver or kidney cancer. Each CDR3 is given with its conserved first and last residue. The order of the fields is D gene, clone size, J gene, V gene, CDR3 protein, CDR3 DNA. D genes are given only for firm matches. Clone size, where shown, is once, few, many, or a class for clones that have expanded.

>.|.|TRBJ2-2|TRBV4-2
CASSQERTGVAGELFF
TGTGCCAGCAGCCAAGAACGGACTGGAGTAGCCGGGGAGCTGTTTTTT
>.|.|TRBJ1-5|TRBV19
CASSIEGVLSNQPQHF
TGTGCCAGTAGTATAGAAGGGGTCCTTAGCAATCAGCCCCAGCATTTT
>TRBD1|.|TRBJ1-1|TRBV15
CATSRGGQGNTEAFF
TGTGCCACCAGCAGAGGGGGACAGGGGAATACTGAAGCTTTCTTT
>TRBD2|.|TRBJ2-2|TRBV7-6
CASSPGLAGRGELFF
TGTGCCAGCAGCCCCGGACTAGCGGGGAGGGGGGAGCTGTTTTTT
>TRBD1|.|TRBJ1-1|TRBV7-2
CASSGVGQQAFF
TGTGCCAGCAGCGGGGTGGGACAGCAAGCTTTCTTT
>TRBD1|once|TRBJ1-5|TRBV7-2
CASSQGQGNNQPQHF
TGTGCCAGCAGCCAGGGACAGGGTAACAATCAGCCCCAGCATTTT
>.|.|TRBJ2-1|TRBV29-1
CSVEGGFF
TGCAGCGTTGAAGGCGGGTTCTTC
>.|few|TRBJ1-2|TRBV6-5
CAAGVKNYGYTF
TGTGCCGCGGGGGTAAAGAACTATGGCTACACCTTC
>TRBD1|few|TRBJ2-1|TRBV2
CASRGQGVSYNEQFF
TGTGCCAGCAGGGGACAGGGGGTCTCCTACAATGAGCAGTTCTTC
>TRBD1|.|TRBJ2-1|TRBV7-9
CASSLRQGASSYNEQFF
TGTGCCAGCAGCCTTCGACAGGGGGCGTCTAGCTACAATGAGCAGTTCTTC